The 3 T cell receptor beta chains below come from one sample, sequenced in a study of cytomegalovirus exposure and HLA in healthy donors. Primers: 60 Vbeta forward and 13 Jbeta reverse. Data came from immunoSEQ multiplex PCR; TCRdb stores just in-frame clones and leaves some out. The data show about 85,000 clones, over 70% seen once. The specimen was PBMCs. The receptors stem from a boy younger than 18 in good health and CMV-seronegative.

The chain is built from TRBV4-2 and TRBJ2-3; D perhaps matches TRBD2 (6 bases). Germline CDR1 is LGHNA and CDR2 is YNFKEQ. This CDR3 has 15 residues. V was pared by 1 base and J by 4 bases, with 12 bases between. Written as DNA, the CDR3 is TGTGCCAGCAGCCAAGGCGTGGCGGGACCAGATACGCAGTATTTT. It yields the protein CASSQGVAGPDTQYF.

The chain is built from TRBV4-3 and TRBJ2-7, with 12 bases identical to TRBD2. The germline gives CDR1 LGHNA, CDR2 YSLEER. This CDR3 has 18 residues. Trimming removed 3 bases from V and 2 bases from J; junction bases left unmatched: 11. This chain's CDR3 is CASSQGTHGLAGPYEQYF. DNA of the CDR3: TGCGCCAGCAGCCAGGGCACCCATGGACTAGCGGGGCCCTACGAGCAGTACTTC.

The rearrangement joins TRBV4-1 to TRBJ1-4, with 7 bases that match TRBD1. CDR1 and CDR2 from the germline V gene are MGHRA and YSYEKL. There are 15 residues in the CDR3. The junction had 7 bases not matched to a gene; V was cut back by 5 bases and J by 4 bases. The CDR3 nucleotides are TGCGCCAGCAGCTCGCGACAGGGAAATAATGAAAAACTGTTTTTT. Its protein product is CASSSRQGNNEKLFF.